This T cell receptor beta chain derives from a study of Graves' ophthalmopathy and Graves' hyperthyroidism. RNA served as the template for amplifying TCR beta CDR3 regions. First-round RT-PCR used HTBI primers; second-round multiplex PCR followed. MiXCR was run by TCRdb on the multiplex PCR reads, yielding one entry per CDR3 protein. Seen here are 200,000 to 250,000 distinct CDR3 sequences, approximately 28% observed once, and the top ten hold about 9.1%. An approximately 10 ml volume of fresh peripheral blood provided the PBMCs. CDR1 LNHDA and CDR2 SQIVND come from the germline V gene (reference sequence). V was trimmed by 5 bases and J by 2 bases, leaving 15 bases between them. The length of the CDR3 is 15 residues. This clonotype was observed many times. A much larger clone is a single base away; this may be a read error.

This sequence joins TRBV19 and TRBJ2-5, with D possibly matching TRBD1 (6 bases). The TCR sequence derives from a middle-aged man with Graves' ophthalmopathy. Sample: peripheral blood. CDR3 in DNA: TGTGCCAGTAGTCCCGCCCGGGACACACAAGAGACCCAGTACTTC. Protein product: CASSPARDTQETQYF.